Sequencing of this T cell receptor delta chain was carried out in a study of Vδ1+ human thymocytes. Regarding the study as a whole: Highly polyclonal TRG and TRD repertoires with Gaussian CDR3 length distributions appeared in thymus. Many TRG clonotypes were shared between donors; TRD repertoires were essentially private. Bulk repertoire data may be misinterpreted because of unexpected Vdelta2 sequences. Unlike peripheral blood Vdelta1+ controls, thymic delta-chain sequences included roughly 18% Vdelta2 and few Vdelta3.

The sorted cells were CD3+ Vdelta1+ Vdelta2- thymocytes from alphabeta-depleted thymus. The template was reverse-transcribed extracted RNA. The CDR3 regions were amplified by multiplex PCR from V-gene primers to a constant-region primer. TCRdb fed the multiplex PCR reads into CATT to redo clone calling. The repertoire holds tens of thousands of delta-chain clones, with around 15% as singletons. Germline values: CDR1 TSWWSYY, CDR2 QGS. V gave up 3 bases and J gave up 3 bases, with 23 bases separating them. The CDR3 contains 18 residues. On this clone: What it binds is not known.

V usage is TRDV1 and J usage is TRDJ1; tentatively, D is TRDD2 (6 bases). The sequence was obtained from a girl under three years old who had congenital heart surgery. The source material was Vdelta1+ gamma-delta thymocytes from the thymus. Sample subset: FACS-sorted CD3+ TCRalphabeta- TCRVdelta1+ TCRVdelta2- thymocytes. The CDR3 DNA reads as TGTGCTCTTGGGGATGCACCCTTCCCCCGTCTACTCGCCGATAAACTCATCTTT. Translated, it gives CALGDAPFPRLLADKLIF.